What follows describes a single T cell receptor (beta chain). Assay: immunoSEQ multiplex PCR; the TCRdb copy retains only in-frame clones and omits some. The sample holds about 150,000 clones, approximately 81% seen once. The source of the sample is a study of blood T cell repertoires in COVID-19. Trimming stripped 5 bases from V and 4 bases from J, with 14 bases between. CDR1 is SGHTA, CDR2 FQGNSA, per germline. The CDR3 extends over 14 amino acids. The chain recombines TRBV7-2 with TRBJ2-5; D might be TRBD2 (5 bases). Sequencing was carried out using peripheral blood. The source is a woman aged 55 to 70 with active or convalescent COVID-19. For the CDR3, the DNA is TGTGCCAGCAGCCCGGTGCGAGGGTCAGAGACCCAGTACTTC. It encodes CASSPVRGSETQYF.